A selection of T cell receptor beta chains follows, all from one sample in a study of glioma-infiltrating T cells. TCRdb fed the multiplex PCR reads into MiXCR, producing one record per CDR3 protein. The table lists around 170,000 distinct CDR3 sequences, about 47% of them singletons, with around 4.9% in the top ten. The specimen sequenced was glioma tissue, nonneoplastic brain tissue, or PBMCs (not recorded which). The receptors derive from a human donor with low-grade glioma or glioblastoma, undergoing nonglioma brain surgery, or in good health (not recorded which). CDR3s leave out the opening cysteine and the closing phenylalanine or tryptophan.

J gene | V gene | CDR3 protein
TRBJ1-2 | TRBV29-1 | SVDQDRGIYGYT
TRBJ2-3 | TRBV3-1 | ASSQDRSDTQY
TRBJ2-1 | TRBV28 | ASSLGPREANEQF
TRBJ2-3 | TRBV3-1 | ASSFNGGTSTDTQY
TRBJ2-1 | TRBV18 | ASSTVAKPVNEQF
TRBJ2-1 | TRBV10-3 | AISETSGPNNEQS
TRBJ1-2 | TRBV18 | ASSHDRDGYT
TRBJ1-1 | TRBV5-1 | ASSLRGMNTEAF
TRBJ2-3 | TRBV5-1 | ASSLGQGAGTDTQY
TRBJ1-5 | TRBV2 | ASSTRPGTDNNQPQH
TRBJ1-1 | TRBV12-3/TRBV12-4 | ASSLRTKAF
TRBJ2-7 | TRBV28 | ASRIAGERGEQY
TRBJ2-7 | TRBV19 | ASSAGTSISYEQY
TRBJ2-7 | TRBV7-2 | ASSLSGGYEQY
TRBJ2-1 | TRBV20-1 | SAREGLAAVSEQF
TRBJ2-1 | TRBV3-1 | ASSQAWFGSYNEQF
TRBJ2-3 | TRBV20-1 | SARDRMRDPDTQY
TRBJ1-5 | TRBV28 | ASSLGRELDQPQH
TRBJ2-1 | TRBV28 | ASSFLAGSYNEEF
TRBJ2-6 | TRBV10-3 | AISAGAGANVLT
TRBJ1-5 | TRBV20-1 | SAGRGDYSNQPQH
TRBJ2-5 | TRBV20-1 | SARGNQETQY
TRBJ2-7 | TRBV27 | ASSLYFKSPTYEQY
TRBJ2-3 | TRBV11-2 | ASSRIGGGQWTQY
TRBJ2-7 | TRBV5-4 | ASSPRPAYEQY
TRBJ2-7 | TRBV28 | ASNRATYEQY
TRBJ2-6 | TRBV12-3/TRBV12-4 | ASSLGANVLT
TRBJ2-1 | TRBV28 | ASKPGQHNEQF
TRBJ1-2 | TRBV27 | ASRARWESYGYT
TRBJ1-5 | TRBV6-1 | NSSERQGNQAKH
TRBJ1-5 | TRBV19 | ASSIGSGTGVGQKQPQH
TRBJ2-7 | TRBV20-1 | SARSPGTTYEQY
TRBJ2-1 | TRBV6-1 | ASSLGQYNEQF
TRBJ2-3 | TRBV20-1 | SASDAGGPADTQY
TRBJ2-2 | TRBV20-1 | SATLLAGGENTGELF
TRBJ2-1 | TRBV19 | ASSIRDWDYNEQF
TRBJ2-7 | TRBV27 | ASSTTAAYEQY
TRBJ2-7 | TRBV4-1 | ASSQAGLEQY